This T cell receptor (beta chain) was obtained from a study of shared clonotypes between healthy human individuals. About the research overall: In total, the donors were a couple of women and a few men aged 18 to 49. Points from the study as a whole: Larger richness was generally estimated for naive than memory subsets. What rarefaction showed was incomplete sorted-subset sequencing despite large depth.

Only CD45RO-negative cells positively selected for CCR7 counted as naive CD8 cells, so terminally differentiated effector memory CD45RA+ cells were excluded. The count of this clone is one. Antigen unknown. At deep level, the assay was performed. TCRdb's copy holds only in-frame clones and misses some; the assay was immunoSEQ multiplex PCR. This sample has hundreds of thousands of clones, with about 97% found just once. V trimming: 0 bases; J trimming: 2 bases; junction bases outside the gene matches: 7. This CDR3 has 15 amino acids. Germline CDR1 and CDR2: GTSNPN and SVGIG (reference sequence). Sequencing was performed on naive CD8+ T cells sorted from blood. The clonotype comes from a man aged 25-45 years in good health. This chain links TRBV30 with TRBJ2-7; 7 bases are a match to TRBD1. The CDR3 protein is CAWSVGVRGTYEQYF. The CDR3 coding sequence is TGTGCCTGGAGTGTAGGGGTCAGGGGGACCTACGAGCAGTACTTC.